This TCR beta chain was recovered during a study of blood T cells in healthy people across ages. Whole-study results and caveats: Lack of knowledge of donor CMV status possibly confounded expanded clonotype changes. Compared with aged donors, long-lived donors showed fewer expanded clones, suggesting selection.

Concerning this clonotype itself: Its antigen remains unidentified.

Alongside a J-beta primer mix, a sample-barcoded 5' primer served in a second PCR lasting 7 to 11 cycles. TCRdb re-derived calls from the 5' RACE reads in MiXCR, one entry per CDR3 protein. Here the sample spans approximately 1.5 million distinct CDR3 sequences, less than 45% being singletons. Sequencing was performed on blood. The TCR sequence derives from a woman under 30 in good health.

The CDR3 DNA sequence: TGTGCCAGCAGCGGTGGGCAGGGGGGTGGTTATGGCTACACCTTC. This sequence encodes CASSGGQGGGYGYTF. The rearrangement uses TRBV7-2 and TRBJ1-2, with 7 bases aligning to TRBD1. Germline CDR1 SGHTA, CDR2 FQGNSA. The V and J ends lost 5 bases and 5 bases, in that order; junction bases with no gene match: 11. This CDR3 comprises 15 residues.